The clone carrying this T cell receptor (beta chain) has a handful of counts. TCRdb re-called the reads through MiXCR, storing one row per CDR3 protein. The profile shows about 680,000 distinct CDR3 sequences, roughly 24% of them singletons. This CDR3 is built from 13 residues. The V gene lost 2 bases and the J gene lost 8 bases, with 9 bases spanning the gap. Per the germline V gene, CDR1 is KGHDR and CDR2 is SFDVKD. This sample is drawn from a study of T cell repertoires in cytomegalovirus infection. The TCR originated in a human donor in good health (CMV status not recorded). Some clones in this sample may be carry-over from other donors' samples. Sequences were obtained from CD8+ T cells from PBMCs. V usage is TRBV24-1 and J usage is TRBJ2-1, with D unresolved. CDR3 coding DNA: TGTGCCACCAGTGATTCCCAGTGGGATGAGCAGTTCTTC. Its protein product is CATSDSQWDEQFF.